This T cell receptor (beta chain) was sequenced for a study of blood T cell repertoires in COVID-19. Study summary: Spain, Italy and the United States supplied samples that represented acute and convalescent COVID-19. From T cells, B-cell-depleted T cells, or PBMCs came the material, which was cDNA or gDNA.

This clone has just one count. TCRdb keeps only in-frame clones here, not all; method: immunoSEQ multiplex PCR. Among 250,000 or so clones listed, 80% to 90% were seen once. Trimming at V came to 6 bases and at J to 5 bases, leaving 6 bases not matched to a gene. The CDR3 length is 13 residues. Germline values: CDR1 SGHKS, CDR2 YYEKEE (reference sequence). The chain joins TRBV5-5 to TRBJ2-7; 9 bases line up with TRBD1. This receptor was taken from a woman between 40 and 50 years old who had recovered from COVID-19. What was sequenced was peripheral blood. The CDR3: CASTWTGVHEQYF. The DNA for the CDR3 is TGTGCCAGCACCTGGACAGGGGTTCACGAGCAGTACTTC.